This record covers a single TCR beta chain. Antigen unknown. Expressed TCRB transcripts got sequenced, as all isolated RNA was reverse transcribed. Naive, central memory and regulatory T cell samples averaged around 3.9 million immunoSEQ reads each. Produced via immunoSEQ multiplex PCR; TCRdb's table is partial and in-frame only. The repertoire holds about 300,000 clones, with about 13% as singletons. CDR1 is SGHTA, CDR2 FQGNSA, per germline. The ends lost 2 bases at V and 5 bases at J; junction bases unmatched: 5. The CDR3 is 14 amino acids. CD45RO/CCR7/CD25/CD127/CD95/CD27 staining was used to isolate CD4+ naive, central memory, regulatory and stem cell-like memory cells by sorting. The sample originates from a study of beta chain features in type 1 diabetes. Study-wide results and limits: PCR, the amplification step, might favor shorter templates, equally in patients and controls. Researchers reported that naive, central memory and Treg TCRB repertoires appeared more similar in patients than in healthy donors. Patients with Type 1 diabetes showed moderately but significantly shorter TCRB CDR3s in all four CD4+ subsets.

The sample consisted of naive CD4+ T cells from blood. The chain has TRBV7-2 and TRBJ2-7; 8 bases are a match to TRBD1. The TCR sequence derives from a young woman with type 1 diabetes. Written as DNA, the CDR3 is TGTGCCAGCAGCTTATGGGACAGGTCCAACGAGCAGTACTTC. The encoded protein is CASSLWDRSNEQYF. Based on the CDR3 plus reference TRBV7-2 and TRBJ2-7, the full variable domain is GAGVSQSPSNKVTEKGKDVELRCDPISGHTALYWYRQSLGQGLEFLIYFQGNSAPDKSGLPSDRFSAERTGGSVSTLTIQRTQQEDSAVYLCASSLWDRSNEQYFGPGTRLTVT.